Described below is a single T cell receptor (beta chain) sequence and its context. The sample comes from a study of TIL therapy for anti-PD-1-resistant metastatic lung cancer. Across the study: Patients then received nivolumab; progressors got lymphodepletion, TIL and IL-2. Median tumor PD-L1 proportion score was about 6.6%. A handful of tumors were EGFR-mutant and two were ALK-rearranged.

Regarding time point: pre-treatment sample, taken before nivolumab and TIL therapy. This was the immunoSEQ v3 assay. Using immunoSEQ multiplex PCR, the repertoire was profiled, and TCRdb retains in-frame clones only, with some absent. The profile shows about 59,000 clones, 80% to 90% of them singletons. The material was blood, obtained at baseline. The clonotype originates from a person aged 25 to 85 with non-small cell lung cancer.

Here the CDR3 reads CASSLLVGQVNSYEQYF. The CDR3, as DNA: TGTGCCAGCAGCTTGTTGGTGGGACAGGTGAACTCCTACGAGCAGTACTTC. This chain links TRBV5-6 with TRBJ2-7, with 8 bases fitting TRBD1. Looked up from germline, CDR1 is SGHDT and CDR2 is YYEEEE. J lost 0 bases, V lost 1 base, and 9 bases had no gene match. CDR3 length: 17 residues.